A single sample is the source of the 31 T cell receptor beta chains below, sequenced in a study of shared clonotypes between healthy human individuals. Measured with immunoSEQ multiplex PCR; TCRdb has only the in-frame clones, and not every one. The profile shows just over 2,000,000 clones, 85% to 95% of them singletons. The sequenced sample consisted of naive CD4+ T cells sorted from blood. The subset here: CD45RA+ positively selected. These receptors originate from a man aged 18 to 30 in good health.

This clone appeared a single time. This chain links TRBV5-6 with TRBJ1-1; TRBD1 might be the D (5 bases). This CDR3 contains 17 residues. The germline V gene encodes CDR1 SGHDT and CDR2 YYEEEE. V dropped 4 bases and J dropped 7 bases, with 26 bases sitting between them. CDR3 in DNA: TGTGCCAGCAGCCTCCTGGGCGAGGGGACCGTACGAGGTGAAGCTTTCTTT. This encodes CASSLLGEGTVRGEAFF.

The chain carries TRBV6-5 and TRBJ2-7, with D possibly TRBD1 on 5 matching bases. The V gene lost 2 bases and the J gene lost 2 bases, with 10 bases spanning the gap. The germline CDR1 and CDR2 sequences are MNHEY and SVGAGI. This CDR3 has 14 amino acids. As DNA, the CDR3 is TGTGCCAGCAGTTACGACAGCTTCACCTACGAGCAGTACTTC. It translates to CASSYDSFTYEQYF.

The genes are TRBV6-1 and TRBJ2-7, with TRBD1 as a possible D gene (6 bases). The germline V and J ends were trimmed by 6 bases and 2 bases, with 14 bases remaining between them. Germline V gives CDR1 MNHNS, CDR2 SASEGT. CDR3 length: 14 amino acids. DNA for the CDR3: TGTGCCAGCAGCCCCGTACAGGGAACCTACGAGCAGTACTTC. The encoded protein is CASSPVQGTYEQYF.

The chain carries TRBV10-1 and TRBJ2-5; 8 positions agree with TRBD1. This CDR3 has 14 residues. Germline values: CDR1 WNHNN, CDR2 SYGVQD (reference sequence). The ends lost 6 bases at V and 5 bases at J; junction bases unmatched: 8. CDR3 DNA: TGCGCCAGCAGCCTGGGACAGGCGCCGGAGACCCAGTACTTC. As protein: CASSLGQAPETQYF.

This clone showed up just once. The V and J genes are TRBV11-2 and TRBJ2-7; D remains ambiguous. CDR1 is SGHAT and CDR2 is FQNNGV in the germline V gene. Trimming removed 7 bases at V and 0 bases at J, with 10 bases between. CDR3 length: 13 amino acids. The CDR3 here is CASKFVGSYEQYF. CDR3 sequence (DNA): TGTGCCAGCAAGTTTGTGGGCTCCTACGAGCAGTACTTC.

The chain couples TRBV2 to TRBJ1-6; possible D gene TRBD1, 6 bases. Trimming left V 7 bases short and J 13 bases short, with 20 bases between. CDR1 is SNHLY and CDR2 is FYNNEI in the germline V gene. CDR3 length: 14 residues. CDR3 DNA sequence: TGTGCCAGCAAGAAGGGGGACACTACCCGTCCCCTCCACTTT. As protein: CASKKGDTTRPLHF.

The gene calls are TRBV28 and TRBJ1-2; 11 positions match TRBD1. This CDR3 region has 18 residues. The junction had 11 bases not matched to a gene; V was cut back by 2 bases and J by 3 bases. Per the germline V gene, CDR1 is MDHEN and CDR2 is SYDVKM. The CDR3 is CASSLGGTGGIGDYGYTF. CDR3 nucleotide sequence: TGTGCCAGCAGTTTAGGAGGGACAGGGGGTATAGGCGACTATGGCTACACCTTC.

This clone was observed a handful of times. J is TRBJ1-6 and V is TRBV5-1; 10 bases agree with TRBD1. Germline CDR1 reads SGHRS; CDR2 reads YFSETQ. The CDR3 is 15 residues long. V was pared by 0 bases and J by 10 bases, with 4 bases of the junction left unmatched. In DNA, the CDR3 is TGCGCCAGCAGCTTGGGGGACAGGGGAGGCTCACCCCTCCACTTT. Residues: CASSLGDRGGSPLHF.

This sequence joins TRBV5-4 and TRBJ1-2; 7 bases map to TRBD1. The germline V gene has CDR1 SGHNT and CDR2 YYREEE (reference sequence). The CDR3 extends over 15 amino acids. The V and J ends lost 3 bases and 3 bases, in that order; junction bases with no gene match: 8. The CDR3 DNA reads as TGTGCCAGCAGCTGGACTGACAGGGTCGACTATGGCTACACCTTC. Translated, it gives CASSWTDRVDYGYTF.

Notes on this clone: Given a much more abundant clone one base away, this may be a read error. At the DNA level, this CDR3 is encoded by other sequences in the same sample as well. This rearrangement joins TRBV11-3 to TRBJ2-7, with 7 bases that match TRBD1. The CDR3 runs to 13 residues. V lost 4 bases to trimming and J lost 1 base; unmatched junction nucleotides: 1. Germline V CDR1 and CDR2: SGHNT, YENEEA. This chain's CDR3 is CASSSTGSYEQYF. The CDR3 coding sequence is TGTGCCAGCAGCTCGACAGGGTCCTACGAGCAGTACTTC.

In DNA form, the CDR3 reads TGTGCCAGCCCCGAGCAGCTAGCCAAAAACATTCAGTACTTC. Amino acid sequence: CASPEQLAKNIQYF. The V gene is TRBV6-4, the J gene TRBJ2-4; no definite D call. The CDR3 length is 14 residues. CDR1 is MRHNA and CDR2 is SNTAGT in the germline V gene. V shed 8 bases and J shed 0 bases, with 11 bases lying between them.

This clone was seen a single time. The genes are TRBV5-4 and TRBJ2-1; 14 bases fit TRBD2. CDR3 length: 14 residues. The V gene end was trimmed by 0 bases and the J gene end by 13 bases; junction bases not matched to a gene: 3. The germline V gene has CDR1 SGHNT and CDR2 YYREEE (reference sequence). DNA of the CDR3: TGTGCCAGCAGCTTGGTAGGGACTAGCGGGAGTCAGTTCTTC. Its translation: CASSLVGTSGSQFF.

This chain links TRBV6-4 with TRBJ2-3; D is undetermined. Germline loops: CDR1 MRHNA, CDR2 SNTAGT. CDR3 length equals 13 residues. V was cut by 6 bases and J by 0 bases, with 7 bases left in between. CDR3 coding DNA: TGTGCCAGCAGGAAGAGTAGCACAGATACGCAGTATTTT. This codes for CASRKSSTDTQYF.

The chain recombines TRBV18 with TRBJ2-7; possible D gene TRBD1, 6 bases. This CDR3 contains 15 residues. Trimming left V 4 bases short and J 1 base short, with 14 bases between. CDR1 KGHSH and CDR2 LQKENI come from the germline V gene. The CDR3 sequence is CASSLDWDKSYEQYF. CDR3 coding DNA: TGTGCCAGCTCACTTGATTGGGACAAATCCTACGAGCAGTACTTC.

The table lists this clone with a few counts. The identical CDR3 is also encoded by other nucleotide sequences in the sample. The chain combines TRBV5-4 with TRBJ1-2, with D perhaps TRBD1 (5 bases). In germline, CDR1 is SGHNT, CDR2 YYREEE (reference sequence). The V end was cut by 4 bases, the J end by 1 base, with 8 bases between. This CDR3 region has 13 residues. The CDR3 spells CASSPDSNYGYTF. Here the CDR3 DNA reads TGTGCCAGCAGCCCTGACAGTAACTATGGCTACACCTTC.

The genes are TRBV18 and TRBJ2-1; 7 bases map to TRBD1. Germline trimming cut 3 bases from V and 5 bases from J; bases unmatched to any gene: 7. Germline V gene data show CDR1 as KGHSH and CDR2 as LQKENI. This CDR3 has 15 residues. This CDR3 is CASSPRTGTDNEQFF. The CDR3 DNA sequence: TGTGCCAGCTCACCCCGGACAGGAACGGACAATGAGCAGTTCTTC.

In its sample, this clone was seen once. The chain employs TRBV12-5 and TRBJ2-7, with 11 bases lining up with TRBD2. The CDR3 length is 15 residues. V dropped 4 bases and J dropped 2; count of bases not matched to a gene: 4. Germline loops: CDR1 LGHNT, CDR2 FRNRAP. DNA for the CDR3: TGTGCTAGTGGTTCCGGGACTAGCGGTACCTACGAGCAGTACTTC. It encodes CASGSGTSGTYEQYF.

The chain links TRBV18 to TRBJ1-6, with 8 bases aligning to TRBD1. The V gene end was trimmed by 3 bases and the J gene end by 5 bases; junction bases not matched to a gene: 6. The CDR3 is 16 residues long. Germline CDR1 is KGHSH and CDR2 is LQKENI. CDR3 region: CASSPTWDRNNSPLHF. Written as DNA, the CDR3 is TGTGCCAGCTCACCGACCTGGGACAGGAATAATTCACCCCTCCACTTT.

Notes on this clone: This CDR3 is also generated by other DNA sequences in the sample. V is TRBV5-1 and J is TRBJ1-3, with D perhaps matching TRBD1 (5 bases). With 0 bases removed from V and 0 bases from J, the gap between germline ends came to 10 bases. The germline V gene has CDR1 SGHRS and CDR2 YFSETQ. The CDR3 is made up of 16 amino acids. Written as DNA, the CDR3 is TGCGCCAGCAGCTTGGGGGGCGGCCCCTCTGGAAACACCATATATTTT. Residues: CASSLGGGPSGNTIYF.

V is TRBV30 and J is TRBJ2-1; 13 nucleotides match TRBD2. CDR1 is GTSNPN, CDR2 SVGIG, per germline (reference sequence). The CDR3 runs 17 residues. The ends lost 1 base at V and 4 bases at J; junction bases unmatched: 7. DNA for the CDR3: TGTGCCTGGAGTGCGAATCCGGGACTAGCGGGATACAATGAGCAGTTCTTC. This gives the protein CAWSANPGLAGYNEQFF.

As concerns this clone: This same CDR3 is encoded by further DNA sequences in the sample. V usage is TRBV6-5 and J usage is TRBJ2-2, with D perhaps TRBD1 (5 bases). Germline CDR1 and CDR2: MNHEY and SVGAGI. Trimming stripped 5 bases from V and 8 bases from J, with 6 bases between. The CDR3 runs to 11 residues. The CDR3: CASSRQGELFF. The CDR3 DNA follows: TGTGCCAGCAGTCGACAGGGGGAGCTGTTTTTT.

This chain links TRBV19 with TRBJ1-6; no clear D. Germline CDR1 LNHDA, CDR2 SQIVND (reference sequence). This CDR3 comprises 14 residues. V shed 4 bases and J shed 5 bases, with 9 bases lying between them. CDR3 in amino acids: CASSTGLNNSPLHF. The CDR3 nucleotides read TGTGCCAGTAGTACCGGGTTGAATAATTCACCCCTCCACTTT.

This chain connects TRBV5-1 to TRBJ1-1; tentative D call: TRBD1 (5 bases). CDR1 and CDR2 from the germline V gene are SGHRS and YFSETQ. This CDR3 region has 16 residues. Trimming left V 4 bases short and J 0 bases short, with 16 bases between. Here the CDR3 reads CASSPDRTTMNTEAFF. The CDR3 DNA reads as TGCGCCAGCAGCCCAGACCGGACAACAATGAACACTGAAGCTTTCTTT.

This clone was recorded only once. This chain connects TRBV18 to TRBJ2-7; 8 bases are shared with TRBD2. The CDR3 is 17 residues long. Trimming cost V 2 bases and J 5 bases; bases outside gene matches: 14. The germline gives CDR1 KGHSH, CDR2 LQKENI. The CDR3 nucleotides read TGTGCCAGCTCACCAAGTTCAGGGAGCGGGAGTTTCCACGAGCAGTACTTC. This codes for CASSPSSGSGSFHEQYF.

The V gene is TRBV14, the J gene TRBJ2-7; D ambiguous. The CDR3 spans 15 residues. Trimming took 4 bases from V and 2 from J, leaving 15 bases between them. Germline lookup yields CDR1 SGHDN and CDR2 FVKESK. CDR3 nucleotide sequence: TGTGCCAGCAGCCTACCCAGTAGGAGACCCTACGAGCAGTACTTC. This encodes CASSLPSRRPYEQYF.

Concerning this clone: This sample also contains other DNA sequences that code for the same CDR3. This sequence joins TRBV11-3 and TRBJ2-2, with unresolved D. Trimming took off 5 bases at V and 1 base at J, with 5 bases between the two ends. Germline V lookup: CDR1 SGHNT, CDR2 YENEEA. The CDR3 spans 13 residues. The CDR3: CASSLRNTGELFF. The CDR3 DNA sequence: TGTGCCAGCAGCCTACGGAACACCGGGGAGCTGTTTTTT. Looking up the rest from reference TRBV11-3 and TRBJ2-2 gives the full variable domain: EAGVVQSPRYKIIEKKQPVAFWCNPISGHNTLYWYLQNLGQGPELLIRYENEEAVDDSQLPKDRFSAERLKGVDSTLKIQPAELGDSAVYLCASSLRNTGELFFGEGSRLTVL.

The V call is TRBV30, the J call TRBJ2-5; 9 bases map to TRBD2. CDR1 and CDR2 (germline): GTSNPN, SVGIG (reference sequence). The CDR3 consists of 19 residues. Losses at the gene ends were 1 base for V and 3 bases for J; bases not matched to a gene: 18. The CDR3 DNA sequence: TGTGCCTGGAGTGACCCCTATCGCCCTAGCGGGATTGGGAAAGAGACCCAGTACTTC. Translated, it gives CAWSDPYRPSGIGKETQYF.

This chain connects TRBV28 to TRBJ1-2, with D perhaps matching TRBD1 (5 bases). V gave up 2 bases and J gave up 7 bases, with 8 bases separating them. The CDR3 totals 12 residues. Germline assignment: CDR1 MDHEN and CDR2 SYDVKM. CDR3 sequence (DNA): TGTGCCAGCAGTTTACGGGGCTTTGGCTACACCTTC. Amino acids: CASSLRGFGYTF.

This chain connects TRBV10-3 to TRBJ1-1; D is unclear. The CDR3 has 15 amino acids. V was pared by 1 base and J by 0 bases, with 9 bases between. Germline CDR1 is ENHRY and CDR2 is SYGVKD. The CDR3 protein is CAISEYTPMNTEAFF. CDR3 coding DNA: TGTGCCATCAGTGAGTACACCCCCATGAACACTGAAGCTTTCTTT.

Details on this clone: The sample has other DNA sequences that encode this CDR3 too. This sequence joins TRBV7-9 and TRBJ1-5, with D possibly TRBD1 on 6 matching bases. The CDR3 has 14 amino acids. Germline values: CDR1 SEHNR, CDR2 FQNEAQ (reference sequence). V was trimmed by 4 bases and J by 1 base, leaving 8 bases between them. The CDR3 nucleotides read TGTGCCAGCAGCTCCGGGGGCAGCAATCAGCCCCAGCATTTT. This codes for CASSSGGSNQPQHF.

The V call is TRBV30, the J call TRBJ2-1; 7 nucleotides match TRBD2. J lost 9 bases, V lost 3 bases, and 11 bases had no gene match. The CDR3 extends over 14 amino acids. The germline V gene has CDR1 GTSNPN and CDR2 SVGIG (reference sequence). The CDR3 nucleotides read TGTGCCTGGAGCCTCGGGACTAAGGATACTGAGCAGTTCTTC. It specifies CAWSLGTKDTEQFF.